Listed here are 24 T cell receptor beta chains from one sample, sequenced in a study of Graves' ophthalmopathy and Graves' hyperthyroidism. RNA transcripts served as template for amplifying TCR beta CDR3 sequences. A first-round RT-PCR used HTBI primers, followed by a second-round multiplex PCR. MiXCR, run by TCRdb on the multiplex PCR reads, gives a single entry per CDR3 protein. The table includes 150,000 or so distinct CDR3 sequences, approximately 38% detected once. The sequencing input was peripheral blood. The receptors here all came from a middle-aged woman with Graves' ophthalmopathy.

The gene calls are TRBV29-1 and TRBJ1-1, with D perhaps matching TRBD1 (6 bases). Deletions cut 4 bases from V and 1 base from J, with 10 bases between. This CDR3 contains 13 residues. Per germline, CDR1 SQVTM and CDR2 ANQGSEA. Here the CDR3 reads CSVAGEANTEAFF. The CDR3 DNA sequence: TGCAGCGTTGCAGGGGAGGCGAACACTGAAGCTTTCTTT.

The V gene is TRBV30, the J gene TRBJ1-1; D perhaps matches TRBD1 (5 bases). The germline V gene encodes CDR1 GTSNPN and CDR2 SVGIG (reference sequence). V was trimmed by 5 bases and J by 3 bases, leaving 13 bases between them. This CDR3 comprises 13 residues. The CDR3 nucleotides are TGTGCCTGGGGGGGGAGAAGGGACACTGAAGCTTTCTTT. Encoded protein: CAWGGRRDTEAFF. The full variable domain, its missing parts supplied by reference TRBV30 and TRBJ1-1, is SQTIHQWPATLVQPVGSPLSLECTVEGTSNPNLYWYRQAAGRGLQLLFYSVGIGQISSEVPQNLSASRPQDRQFILSSKKLLLSDSGFYLCAWGGRRDTEAFFGQGTRLTVV.

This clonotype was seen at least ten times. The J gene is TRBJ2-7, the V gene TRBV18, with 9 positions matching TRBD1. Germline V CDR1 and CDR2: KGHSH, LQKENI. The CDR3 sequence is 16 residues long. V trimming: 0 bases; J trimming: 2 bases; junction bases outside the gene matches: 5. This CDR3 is CASSPPPRTGAYEQYF. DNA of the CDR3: TGTGCCAGCTCACCACCCCCTCGGACAGGGGCCTACGAGCAGTACTTC.

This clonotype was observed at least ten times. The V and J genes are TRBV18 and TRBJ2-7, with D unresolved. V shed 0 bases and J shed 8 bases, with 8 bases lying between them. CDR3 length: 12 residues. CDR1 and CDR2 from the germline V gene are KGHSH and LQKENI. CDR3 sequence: CASSPPSDKQYF. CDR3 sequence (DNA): TGTGCCAGCTCACCACCCTCTGATAAGCAGTACTTC. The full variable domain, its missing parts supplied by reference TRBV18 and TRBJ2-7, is NAGVMQNPRHLVRRRGQEARLRCSPMKGHSHVYWYRQLPEEGLKFMVYLQKENIIDESGMPKERFSAEFPKEGPSILRIQQVVRGDSAAYFCASSPPSDKQYFGPGTRLTVT.

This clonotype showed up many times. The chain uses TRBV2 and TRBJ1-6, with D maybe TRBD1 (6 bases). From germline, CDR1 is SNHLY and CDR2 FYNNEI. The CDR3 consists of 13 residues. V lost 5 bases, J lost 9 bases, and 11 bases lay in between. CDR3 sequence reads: CASSSEGGSPLHF. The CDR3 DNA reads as TGTGCCAGCAGTTCCGAGGGGGGTTCACCCCTCCACTTT. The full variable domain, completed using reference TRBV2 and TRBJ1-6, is EPEVTQTPSHQVTQMGQEVILRCVPISNHLYFYWYRQILGQKVEFLVSFYNNEISEKSEIFDDQFSVERPDGSNFTLKIRSTKLEDSAMYFCASSSEGGSPLHFGNGTRLTVT.

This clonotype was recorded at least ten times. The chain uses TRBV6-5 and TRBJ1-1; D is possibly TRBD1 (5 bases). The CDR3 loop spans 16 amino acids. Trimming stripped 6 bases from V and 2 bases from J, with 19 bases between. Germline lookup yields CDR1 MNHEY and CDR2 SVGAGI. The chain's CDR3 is CASRTRAGHENTEAFF. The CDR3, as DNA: TGTGCCAGCAGGACACGGGCAGGGCACGAAAACACTGAAGCTTTCTTT.

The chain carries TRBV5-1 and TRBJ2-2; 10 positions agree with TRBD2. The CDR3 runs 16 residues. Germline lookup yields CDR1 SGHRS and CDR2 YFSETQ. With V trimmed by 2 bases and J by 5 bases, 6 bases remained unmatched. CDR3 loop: CASSFIAGGHTGELFF. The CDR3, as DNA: TGCGCCAGCAGCTTCATAGCGGGAGGTCATACCGGGGAGCTGTTTTTT.

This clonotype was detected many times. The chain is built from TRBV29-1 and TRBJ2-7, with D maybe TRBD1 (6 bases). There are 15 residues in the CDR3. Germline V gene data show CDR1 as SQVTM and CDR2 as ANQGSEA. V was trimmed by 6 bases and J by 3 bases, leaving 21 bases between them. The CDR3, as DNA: TGCAGCGTGTCACTCCCACTCGGACAGCTCTACGAGCAGTACTTC. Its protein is CSVSLPLGQLYEQYF.

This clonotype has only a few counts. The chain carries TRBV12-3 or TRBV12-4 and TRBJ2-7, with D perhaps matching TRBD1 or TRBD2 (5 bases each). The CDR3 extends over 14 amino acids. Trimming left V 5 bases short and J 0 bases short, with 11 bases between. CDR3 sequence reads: CASSRTGTSYEQYF. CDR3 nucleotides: TGTGCCAGCAGTAGGACCGGGACCTCCTACGAGCAGTACTTC.

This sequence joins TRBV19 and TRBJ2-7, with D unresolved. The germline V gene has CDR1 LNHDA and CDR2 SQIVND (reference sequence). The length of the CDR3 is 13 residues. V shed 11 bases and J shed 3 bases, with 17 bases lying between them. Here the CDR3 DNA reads TGTGCCTGGAGTGCCTCATCAGGCTACGAGCAGTACTTC. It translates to CAWSASSGYEQYF.

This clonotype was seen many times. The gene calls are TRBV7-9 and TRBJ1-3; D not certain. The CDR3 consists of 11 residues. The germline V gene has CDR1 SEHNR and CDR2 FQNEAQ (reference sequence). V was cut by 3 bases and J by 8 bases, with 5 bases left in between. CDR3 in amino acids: CASSFGDTIYF. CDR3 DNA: TGTGCCAGCAGCTTTGGGGACACCATATATTTT.

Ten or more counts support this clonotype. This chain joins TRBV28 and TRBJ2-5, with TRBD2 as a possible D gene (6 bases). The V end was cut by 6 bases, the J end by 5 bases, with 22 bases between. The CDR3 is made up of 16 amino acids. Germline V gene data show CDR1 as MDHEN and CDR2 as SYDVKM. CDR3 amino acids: CASSLNTGTGVETQYF. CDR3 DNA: TGTGCCAGCAGCCTCAACACTGGGACGGGAGTGGAGACCCAGTACTTC. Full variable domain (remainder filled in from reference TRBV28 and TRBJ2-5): DVKVTQSSRYLVKRTGEKVFLECVQDMDHENMFWYRQDPGLGLRLIYFSYDVKMKEKGDIPEGYSVSREKKERFSLILESASTNQTSMYLCASSLNTGTGVETQYFGPGTRLLVL.

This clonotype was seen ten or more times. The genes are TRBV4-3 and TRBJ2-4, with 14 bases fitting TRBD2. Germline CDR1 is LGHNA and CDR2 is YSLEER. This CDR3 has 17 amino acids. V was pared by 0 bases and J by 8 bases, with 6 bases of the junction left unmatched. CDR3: CASSQDGTSGSGDIQYF. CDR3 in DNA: TGCGCCAGCAGCCAAGATGGGACTAGCGGGAGTGGTGACATTCAGTACTTC.

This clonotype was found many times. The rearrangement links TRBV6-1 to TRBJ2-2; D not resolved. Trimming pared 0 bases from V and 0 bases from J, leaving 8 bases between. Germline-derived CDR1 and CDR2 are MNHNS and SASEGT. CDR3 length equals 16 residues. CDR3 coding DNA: TGTGCCAGCAGTGAAGCGGCCAACACGAACACCGGGGAGCTGTTTTTT. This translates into CASSEAANTNTGELFF.

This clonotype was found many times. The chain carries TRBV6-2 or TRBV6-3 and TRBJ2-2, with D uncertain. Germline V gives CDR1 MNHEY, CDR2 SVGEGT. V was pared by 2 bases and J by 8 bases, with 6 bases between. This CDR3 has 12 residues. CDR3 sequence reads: CASSYGVGELFF. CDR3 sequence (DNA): TGTGCCAGCAGTTACGGGGTTGGGGAGCTGTTTTTT.

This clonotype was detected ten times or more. The chain's CDR3 is CASSLTGWTEAFF. CDR3 DNA: TGTGCCAGCAGCTTAACGGGGTGGACTGAAGCTTTCTTT. The chain combines TRBV7-3 with TRBJ1-1; D is ambiguous. The V gene lost 0 bases and the J gene lost 5 bases, with 7 bases spanning the gap. This CDR3 contains 13 residues. The V gene's germline CDR1 is SGHTA and CDR2 FQGTGA.

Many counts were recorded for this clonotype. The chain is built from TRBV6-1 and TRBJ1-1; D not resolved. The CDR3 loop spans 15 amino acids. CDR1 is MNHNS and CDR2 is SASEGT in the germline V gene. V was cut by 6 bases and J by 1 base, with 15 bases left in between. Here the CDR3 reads CASRGKTSGNTEAFF. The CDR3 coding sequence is TGTGCCAGCAGAGGCAAGACCTCAGGGAACACTGAAGCTTTCTTT.

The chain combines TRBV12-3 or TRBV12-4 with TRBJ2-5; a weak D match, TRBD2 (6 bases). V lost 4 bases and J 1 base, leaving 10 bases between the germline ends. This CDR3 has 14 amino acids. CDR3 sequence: CASSYRGIQETQYF. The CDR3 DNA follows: TGTGCCAGCAGTTATCGCGGGATCCAAGAGACCCAGTACTTC.

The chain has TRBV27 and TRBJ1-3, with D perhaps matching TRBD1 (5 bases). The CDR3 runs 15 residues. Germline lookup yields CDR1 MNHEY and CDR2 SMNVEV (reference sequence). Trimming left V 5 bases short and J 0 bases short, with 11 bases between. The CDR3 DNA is TGTGCCAGCAGTCCCCAGGGTCCCTCTGGAAACACCATATATTTT. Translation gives CASSPQGPSGNTIYF.

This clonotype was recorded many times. The CDR3 loop reads CASSRTGVYEQYF. CDR3 bases: TGTGCCAGCAGTAGGACAGGGGTCTACGAGCAGTACTTC. This chain uses TRBV27 with TRBJ2-7; 9 bases line up with TRBD1. The junction had 2 bases not matched to a gene; V was cut back by 5 bases and J by 3 bases. CDR3 length equals 13 residues. CDR1 and CDR2 from the germline V gene are MNHEY and SMNVEV (reference sequence).

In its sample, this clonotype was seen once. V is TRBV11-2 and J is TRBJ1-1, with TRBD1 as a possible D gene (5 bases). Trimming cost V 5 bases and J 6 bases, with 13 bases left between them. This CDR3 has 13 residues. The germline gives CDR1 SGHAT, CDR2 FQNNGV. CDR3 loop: CASSVPGTPEAFF. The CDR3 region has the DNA TGTGCCAGCAGCGTCCCAGGGACCCCTGAAGCTTTCTTT.

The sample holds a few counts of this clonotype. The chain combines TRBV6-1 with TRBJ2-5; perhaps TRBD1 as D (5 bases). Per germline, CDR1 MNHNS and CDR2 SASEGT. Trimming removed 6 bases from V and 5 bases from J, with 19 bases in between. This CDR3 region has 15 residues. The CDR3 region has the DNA TGTGCCAGCAGGGAACCTAACCCAGGGCGGGAGACCCAGTACTTC. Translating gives CASREPNPGRETQYF.

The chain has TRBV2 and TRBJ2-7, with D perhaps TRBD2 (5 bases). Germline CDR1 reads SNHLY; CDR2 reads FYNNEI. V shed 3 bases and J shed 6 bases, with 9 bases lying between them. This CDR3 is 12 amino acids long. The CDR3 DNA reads TGTGCCAGCAGTGAGAGTGAGGGCGAGCAGTACTTC. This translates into CASSESEGEQYF.

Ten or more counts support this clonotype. The CDR3 protein is CASSQGRGNTEAFF. Here the CDR3 DNA reads TGTGCCAGCAGCCAGGGGAGGGGGAACACTGAAGCTTTCTTT. V gene TRBV7-9 combines with J gene TRBJ1-1; maybe TRBD1 (6 bases). Germline V gives CDR1 SEHNR, CDR2 FQNEAQ (reference sequence). Deletions cut 5 bases from V and 1 base from J, with 11 bases between. CDR3 length: 14 residues. Full variable domain (missing parts from reference TRBV7-9 and TRBJ1-1): DTGVSQNPRHKITKRGQNVTFRCDPISEHNRLYWYRQTLGQGPEFLTYFQNEAQLEKSRLLSDRFSAERPKGSFSTLEIQRTEQGDSAMYLCASSQGRGNTEAFFGQGTRLTVV.